Below, 2 T cell receptor beta chains from the same sample are listed, as sequenced in a study of T cell responses to AZD1222 COVID-19 vaccine. The method was immunoSEQ multiplex PCR; TCRdb's version includes in-frame clones alone and lacks a portion of them. The sample includes around 150,000 clones, 85% of them seen just once. The specimen comprised peripheral blood, sampled 28 days after the second dose of the MenACWY control vaccine. These receptor sequences come from an adult who received the MenACWY meningococcal vaccine as a control.

The chain combines TRBV28 with TRBJ1-1; no reliable D call. V gave up 4 bases and J gave up 11 bases, with 8 bases separating them. The CDR3 contains 10 residues. Germline assignment: CDR1 MDHEN and CDR2 SYDVKM. CDR3 in DNA: TGTGCCAGCAGTTCGGCTCGGGCTTTCTTT. Translated, it gives CASSSARAFF.

The rearrangement joins TRBV10-1 to TRBJ1-1; 9 nucleotides align to TRBD1. Germline V gene lookup returns CDR1 WNHNN and CDR2 SYGVQD (reference sequence). The V gene end was trimmed by 6 bases and the J gene end by 2 bases; junction bases not matched to a gene: 4. The CDR3 consists of 14 residues. The CDR3 region has the DNA TGCGCCAGCAGAGTGGACAGGGGTAACACTGAAGCTTTCTTT. Its protein is CASRVDRGNTEAFF.